Listed below are T cell receptor beta chains from one sample, sequenced in a study of T cell repertoires in cytomegalovirus infection. Each CDR3 protein gets one entry after TCRdb re-called the reads with MiXCR. The sample yields 650,000 to 900,000 distinct CDR3 sequences, around a third seen once. For these receptors, no antigen is known. This sample comprised cultured CD8+ T cells from PBMCs, obtained from culture after CMV antigen stimulation. These receptor sequences come from a human donor in good health (CMV status not recorded). Some clones in this sample may be carry-over from other donors' samples. Both conserved end residues are part of each CDR3. The order of the fields is D gene, V gene, J gene, clone size, CDR3 DNA, CDR3 protein. The D gene is left open where the match is weak. Size values are once, few and many counts, or a class for expanded clones, and some rows have none.

D gene: .; V gene: TRBV6-1; J gene: TRBJ1-1; clone size: few; CDR3 DNA: TGTGCCAGCAGTGTAGGTGCTGGACAGCTCATGAACACTGAAGCTTTCTTT; CDR3 protein: CASSVGAGQLMNTEAFF
D gene: .; V gene: TRBV6-1; J gene: TRBJ1-6; clone size: .; CDR3 DNA: TGTGCCAGCAGTAACCACGGGACGCTGAATTCACCCCTCCACTTT; CDR3 protein: CASSNHGTLNSPLHF
D gene: TRBD2; V gene: TRBV6-5; J gene: TRBJ2-3; clone size: few; CDR3 DNA: TGTGCCAGCAGTTACGAGGCGGGGGGGTGGGCAGATACGCAGTATTTT; CDR3 protein: CASSYEAGGWADTQYF
D gene: .; V gene: TRBV7-8; J gene: TRBJ1-5; clone size: many; CDR3 DNA: TGTGCCAGCAGCTTAGCTGGTCGAGGTGGTAGCAATCAGCCCCAGCATTTT; CDR3 protein: CASSLAGRGGSNQPQHF
D gene: .; V gene: TRBV5-1; J gene: TRBJ2-5; clone size: .; CDR3 DNA: TGCGCCAGCAGCGCGGACAGTCTAGGTGGTGAGACCCAGTACTTC; CDR3 protein: CASSADSLGGETQYF
D gene: .; V gene: TRBV6-2/TRBV6-3; J gene: TRBJ2-2; clone size: .; CDR3 DNA: TGTGCCAGCAGTTACGTCCTTTCGATGGACACCGGGGAGCTGTTTTTT; CDR3 protein: CASSYVLSMDTGELFF
D gene: TRBD2; V gene: TRBV9; J gene: TRBJ2-3; clone size: .; CDR3 DNA: TGTGCCAGCAGCAAATATAGCGGGGGCACAGATACGCAGTATTTT; CDR3 protein: CASSKYSGGTDTQYF
D gene: TRBD2; V gene: TRBV12-3/TRBV12-4; J gene: TRBJ2-3; clone size: .; CDR3 DNA: TGTGCCAGCAGTATTAGCGGGGGGGCCGGGAGAGATACGCAGTATTTT; CDR3 protein: CASSISGGAGRDTQYF
D gene: .; V gene: TRBV7-9; J gene: TRBJ1-2; clone size: .; CDR3 DNA: TGTGCCAGCAGCCCGAACGGGAGGGACACTCTTCGGGGCTACACCTTC; CDR3 protein: CASSPNGRDTLRGYTF
D gene: .; V gene: TRBV7-2; J gene: TRBJ1-1; clone size: many; CDR3 DNA: TGTGCCAGCAGCCCCGGGTGGACGAACACTGAAGCTTTCTTT; CDR3 protein: CASSPGWTNTEAFF
D gene: TRBD1; V gene: TRBV7-9; J gene: TRBJ2-2; clone size: few; CDR3 DNA: TGTGCCAGCAGCTCCCGGACAGGGGAAAAAAGGCAGACCGGGGAGCTGTTTTTT; CDR3 protein: CASSSRTGEKRQTGELFF
D gene: TRBD1; V gene: TRBV7-2; J gene: TRBJ1-6; clone size: many; CDR3 DNA: TGTGCCAGCAGTCCGACAGGGGAAATTTATAATTCACCCCTCCACTTT; CDR3 protein: CASSPTGEIYNSPLHF
D gene: TRBD1; V gene: TRBV12-3/TRBV12-4; J gene: TRBJ2-1; clone size: .; CDR3 DNA: TGTGCCAGCAGCCTACAGGGGTACTACAATGAGCAGTTCTTC; CDR3 protein: CASSLQGYYNEQFF
D gene: .; V gene: TRBV2; J gene: TRBJ2-1; clone size: .; CDR3 DNA: TGTGCCACCCGAGATTCGGGGGCCTACAATGAGCAGTTCTTC; CDR3 protein: CATRDSGAYNEQFF
D gene: .; V gene: TRBV6-2/TRBV6-3; J gene: TRBJ2-6; clone size: .; CDR3 DNA: TGTGCCAGCAGTTTAATGAGGGCTGGGGCCAACGTCCTGACTTTC; CDR3 protein: CASSLMRAGANVLTF
D gene: .; V gene: TRBV14; J gene: TRBJ2-7; clone size: .; CDR3 DNA: TGTGCCAGCAGCCTACAGGGTCAGGGGTACGAGCAGTACTTC; CDR3 protein: CASSLQGQGYEQYF
D gene: .; V gene: TRBV7-2; J gene: TRBJ2-4; clone size: .; CDR3 DNA: TGTGCCAGCAGCCTCGTAGGCCTCGGTTCCAAAAACATTCAGTACTTC; CDR3 protein: CASSLVGLGSKNIQYF
D gene: .; V gene: TRBV7-2; J gene: TRBJ2-7; clone size: many; CDR3 DNA: TGTGCCAGCAGTCACGAGGTGGGGACAATCTCCTACGAGCAGTACTTC; CDR3 protein: CASSHEVGTISYEQYF
D gene: .; V gene: TRBV5-1; J gene: TRBJ2-7; clone size: few; CDR3 DNA: TGCGCCAGCAGGGAGGAAATGGACACGATCTACGAGCAGTACTTC; CDR3 protein: CASREEMDTIYEQYF
D gene: TRBD2; V gene: TRBV7-6; J gene: TRBJ2-5; clone size: few; CDR3 DNA: TGTGCCAGCAGCTTAATTGGCGGGGGTCAAGAGACCCAGTACTTC; CDR3 protein: CASSLIGGGQETQYF
D gene: .; V gene: TRBV27; J gene: TRBJ2-1; clone size: once; CDR3 DNA: TGTGCCAGCAGTTTATCAGGGATTCGATATGAGCAGTTCTTC; CDR3 protein: CASSLSGIRYEQFF
D gene: TRBD1; V gene: TRBV6-2/TRBV6-3; J gene: TRBJ1-5; clone size: few; CDR3 DNA: TGTGCCAGCAGTACGACAGGGTCAGCGCAGCCCCAGCATTTT; CDR3 protein: CASSTTGSAQPQHF
D gene: TRBD1; V gene: TRBV19; J gene: TRBJ2-4; clone size: few; CDR3 DNA: TGTGCCAGTAGCCCGGACAGGGGAATAGCCAAAAACATTCAGTACTTC; CDR3 protein: CASSPDRGIAKNIQYF
D gene: TRBD1; V gene: TRBV12-3/TRBV12-4; J gene: TRBJ1-5; clone size: few; CDR3 DNA: TGTGCCAGCAGTTTAAGAGACAGGGTGGCCCCATATAGCAATCAGCCCCAGCATTTT; CDR3 protein: CASSLRDRVAPYSNQPQHF
D gene: .; V gene: TRBV7-2; J gene: TRBJ2-5; clone size: many; CDR3 DNA: TGTGCCAGCAGCTTGTTCGGGGGGCAAGGGGAGACCCAGTACTTC; CDR3 protein: CASSLFGGQGETQYF
D gene: .; V gene: TRBV10-3; J gene: TRBJ1-6; clone size: many; CDR3 DNA: TGTGCCATTCGACAGCGCTCCTATAATTCACCCCTCCACTTT; CDR3 protein: CAIRQRSYNSPLHF
D gene: .; V gene: TRBV7-2; J gene: TRBJ2-1; clone size: .; CDR3 DNA: TGTGCCAGCAGCTCCGGGTCCTTGGGCAATGAGCAGTTCTTC; CDR3 protein: CASSSGSLGNEQFF
D gene: .; V gene: TRBV27; J gene: TRBJ1-5; clone size: .; CDR3 DNA: TGTGCCAGCAGTCCCCTGACAGAACGCCAGCCCCAGCATTTT; CDR3 protein: CASSPLTERQPQHF
D gene: .; V gene: TRBV7-2; J gene: TRBJ2-7; clone size: many; CDR3 DNA: TGTGCCAGCAGCTCGGGGGACGGCTACTCCTACGAGCAGTACTTC; CDR3 protein: CASSSGDGYSYEQYF
D gene: .; V gene: TRBV4-1; J gene: TRBJ1-2; clone size: .; CDR3 DNA: TGCGCCAGCAGCCAGGCCCCGGGGCAGGGAACGGTTGGCTACACCTTC; CDR3 protein: CASSQAPGQGTVGYTF
D gene: TRBD1; V gene: TRBV7-3; J gene: TRBJ1-1; clone size: many; CDR3 DNA: TGTGCCAGCAGCTTATACCCGACAGGGACTGGGATGAACACTGAAGCTTTCTTT; CDR3 protein: CASSLYPTGTGMNTEAFF
D gene: .; V gene: TRBV2; J gene: TRBJ2-2; clone size: .; CDR3 DNA: TGTGCCAGCAGTGATCGCAGAGCTAACACCGGGGAGCTGTTTTTT; CDR3 protein: CASSDRRANTGELFF
D gene: .; V gene: TRBV27; J gene: TRBJ1-1; clone size: few; CDR3 DNA: TGTGCCAGCACGGGGACGAACACTGAAGCTTTCTTT; CDR3 protein: CASTGTNTEAFF
D gene: TRBD1; V gene: TRBV27; J gene: TRBJ1-1; clone size: .; CDR3 DNA: TGTGCCAGCAGTTTGGAACAGGGGGCGACTGAAGCTTTCTTT; CDR3 protein: CASSLEQGATEAFF
D gene: TRBD2; V gene: TRBV4-1; J gene: TRBJ2-3; clone size: few; CDR3 DNA: TGCGCCAGCAGCCAAAAGACTAGCGGGGCGACAGATACGCAGTATTTT; CDR3 protein: CASSQKTSGATDTQYF
D gene: .; V gene: TRBV27; J gene: TRBJ1-1; clone size: .; CDR3 DNA: TGTGCCAGCAGTTGGGGGGTTGTGGGTGCTGAAGCTTTCTTT; CDR3 protein: CASSWGVVGAEAFF
D gene: TRBD1; V gene: TRBV12-3/TRBV12-4; J gene: TRBJ1-2; clone size: .; CDR3 DNA: TGTGCCAGCAGTTTAGTGTTAGGACAGGGTGGTGCGTCTTGGTATGGCTACACCTTC; CDR3 protein: CASSLVLGQGGASWYGYTF
D gene: TRBD2; V gene: TRBV20-1; J gene: TRBJ2-5; clone size: .; CDR3 DNA: TGCAGTGCTAGAGTACAGACTAGCGGGGGGACCCCGCTCCAAGAGACCCAGTACTTC; CDR3 protein: CSARVQTSGGTPLQETQYF
D gene: TRBD1; V gene: TRBV4-1; J gene: TRBJ1-2; clone size: .; CDR3 DNA: TGCGCCAGCAGCCAAGAAGGGGGCAGTTACTATGGCTACACCTTC; CDR3 protein: CASSQEGGSYYGYTF
D gene: .; V gene: TRBV6-5; J gene: TRBJ1-1; clone size: .; CDR3 DNA: TGTGCCAGCAGTTACAACCAAGCGGTCGCGGGTGAAGCTTTCTTT; CDR3 protein: CASSYNQAVAGEAFF
D gene: .; V gene: TRBV6-6; J gene: TRBJ2-5; clone size: .; CDR3 DNA: TGTGCCAGCAGTTACTCTCTACGAGAGACCCAGTACTTC; CDR3 protein: CASSYSLRETQYF
D gene: .; V gene: TRBV25-1; J gene: TRBJ2-5; clone size: .; CDR3 DNA: TGTGCCAGCAGTCGGGGGCGAGAGACCCAGTACTTC; CDR3 protein: CASSRGRETQYF
D gene: TRBD1; V gene: TRBV6-1; J gene: TRBJ1-6; clone size: few; CDR3 DNA: TGTGCCAGCAGAGCATCACAGGGGGCCGGGTATTCACCCCTCCACTTT; CDR3 protein: CASRASQGAGYSPLHF
D gene: .; V gene: TRBV6-2/TRBV6-3; J gene: TRBJ2-6; clone size: few; CDR3 DNA: TGTGCCAGCAGTTTTATCTCTGGGGCCAACGTCCTGACTTTC; CDR3 protein: CASSFISGANVLTF
D gene: .; V gene: TRBV19; J gene: TRBJ1-1; clone size: few; CDR3 DNA: TGTGCCAGTAGTATCCTTGGGGCCTTAATGAACACTGAAGCTTTCTTT; CDR3 protein: CASSILGALMNTEAFF
D gene: .; V gene: TRBV28; J gene: TRBJ2-7; clone size: few; CDR3 DNA: TGTGCCAGCAGTTTATCCAGGGTCTACGAGCAGTACTTC; CDR3 protein: CASSLSRVYEQYF
D gene: .; V gene: TRBV7-6; J gene: TRBJ2-1; clone size: many; CDR3 DNA: TGTGCCAGCAGCGTTAGAGATGAGCAGTTCTTC; CDR3 protein: CASSVRDEQFF
D gene: .; V gene: TRBV20-1; J gene: TRBJ2-5; clone size: .; CDR3 DNA: TGCAGTGCTAGAGATTACAGGGGGGGGACGGAGTTTCAAGAGACCCAGTACTTC; CDR3 protein: CSARDYRGGTEFQETQYF
D gene: .; V gene: TRBV14; J gene: TRBJ2-1; clone size: .; CDR3 DNA: TGTGCCAGCAGCCAAGAAAAGATACGCCTGCCGCTGGTAGGGGTTAATGAGCAGTTCTTC; CDR3 protein: CASSQEKIRLPLVGVNEQFF
D gene: .; V gene: TRBV4-1; J gene: TRBJ2-7; clone size: few; CDR3 DNA: TGCGCCAGCAGCCAAGGGGGTGGCCTCTCCTACGAGCAGTACTTC; CDR3 protein: CASSQGGGLSYEQYF